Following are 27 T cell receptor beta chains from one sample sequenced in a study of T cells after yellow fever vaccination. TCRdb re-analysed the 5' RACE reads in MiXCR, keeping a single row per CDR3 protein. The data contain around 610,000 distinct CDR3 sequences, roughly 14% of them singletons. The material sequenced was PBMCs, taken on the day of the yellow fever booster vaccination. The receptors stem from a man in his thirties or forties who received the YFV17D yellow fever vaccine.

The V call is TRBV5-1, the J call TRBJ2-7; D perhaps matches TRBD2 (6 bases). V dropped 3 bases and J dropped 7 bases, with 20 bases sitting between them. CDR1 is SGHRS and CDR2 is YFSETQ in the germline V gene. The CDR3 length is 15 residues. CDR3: CASSSSEGRIWEQYF. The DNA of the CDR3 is TGCGCCAGCAGCTCCTCGGAGGGCCGTATTTGGGAGCAGTACTTC.

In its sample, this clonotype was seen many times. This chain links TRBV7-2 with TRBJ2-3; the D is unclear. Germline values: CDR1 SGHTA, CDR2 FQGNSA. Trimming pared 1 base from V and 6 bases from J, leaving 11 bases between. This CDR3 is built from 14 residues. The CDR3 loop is CASSLEVATDTQYF. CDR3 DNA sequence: TGTGCCAGCAGCTTAGAGGTAGCTACGGATACGCAGTATTTT. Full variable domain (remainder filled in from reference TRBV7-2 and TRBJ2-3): GAGVSQSPSNKVTEKGKDVELRCDPISGHTALYWYRQSLGQGLEFLIYFQGNSAPDKSGLPSDRFSAERTGGSVSTLTIQRTQQEDSAVYLCASSLEVATDTQYFGPGTRLTVL.

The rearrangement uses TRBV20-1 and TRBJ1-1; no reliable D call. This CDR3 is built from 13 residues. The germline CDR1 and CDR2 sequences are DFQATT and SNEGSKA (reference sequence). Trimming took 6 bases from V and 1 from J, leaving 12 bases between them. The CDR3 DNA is TGCAGTGCCGATCGCTTGCCGAACACTGAAGCTTTCTTT. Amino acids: CSADRLPNTEAFF.

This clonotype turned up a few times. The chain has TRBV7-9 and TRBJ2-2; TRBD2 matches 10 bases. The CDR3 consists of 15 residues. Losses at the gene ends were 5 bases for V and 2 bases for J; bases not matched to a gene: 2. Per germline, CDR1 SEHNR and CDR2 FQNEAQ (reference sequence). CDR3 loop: CASSELAGNTGELFF. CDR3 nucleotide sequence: TGTGCCAGCAGCGAACTAGCGGGAAACACCGGGGAGCTGTTTTTT.

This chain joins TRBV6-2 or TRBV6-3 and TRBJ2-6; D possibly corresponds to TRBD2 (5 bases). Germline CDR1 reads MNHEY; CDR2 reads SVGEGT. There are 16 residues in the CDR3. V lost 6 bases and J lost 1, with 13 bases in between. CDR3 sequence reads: CASRLRGRSGANVLTF. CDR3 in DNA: TGTGCCAGCAGACTTCGGGGAAGGTCTGGGGCCAACGTCCTGACTTTC.

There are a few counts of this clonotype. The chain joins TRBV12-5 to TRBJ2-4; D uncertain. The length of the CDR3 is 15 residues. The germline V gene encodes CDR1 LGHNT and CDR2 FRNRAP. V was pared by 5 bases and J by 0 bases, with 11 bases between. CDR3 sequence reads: CASGPFCVAKNIQYF. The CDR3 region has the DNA TGTGCTAGTGGTCCCTTTTGCGTAGCCAAAAACATTCAGTACTTC.

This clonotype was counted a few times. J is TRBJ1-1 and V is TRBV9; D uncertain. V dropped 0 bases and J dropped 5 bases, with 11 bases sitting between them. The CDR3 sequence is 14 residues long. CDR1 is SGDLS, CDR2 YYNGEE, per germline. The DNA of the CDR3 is TGTGCCAGCAGCGTAGGACCCGTCGGGACTGAAGCTTTCTTT. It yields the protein CASSVGPVGTEAFF.

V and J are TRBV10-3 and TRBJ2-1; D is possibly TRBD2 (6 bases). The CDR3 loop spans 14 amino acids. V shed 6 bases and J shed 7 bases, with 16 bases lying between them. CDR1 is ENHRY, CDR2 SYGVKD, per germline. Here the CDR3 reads CAISPFSGGNEQFF. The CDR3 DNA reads TGTGCCATCAGCCCATTCTCCGGGGGAAATGAGCAGTTCTTC.

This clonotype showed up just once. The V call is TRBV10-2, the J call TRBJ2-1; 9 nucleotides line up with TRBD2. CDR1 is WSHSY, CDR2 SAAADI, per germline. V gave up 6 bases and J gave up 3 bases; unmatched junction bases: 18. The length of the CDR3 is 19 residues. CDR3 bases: TGCGCCAGCAGAGGATCGAGACTAGCGGCCCCGCGGCGCTACAATGAGCAGTTCTTC. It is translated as CASRGSRLAAPRRYNEQFF.

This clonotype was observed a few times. The CDR3 nucleotides are TGTGCCAGTAGTGATCTAGGGGACACCGGGGAGCTGTTTTTT. The encoded protein is CASSDLGDTGELFF. V gene TRBV19 combines with J gene TRBJ2-2; TRBD1 is a possible D gene (5 bases). There are 14 residues in the CDR3. CDR1 is LNHDA and CDR2 is SQIVND in the germline V gene (reference sequence). With 5 bases removed from V and 3 bases from J, the gap between germline ends came to 10 bases. The full variable domain, with the rest looked up from reference TRBV19 and TRBJ2-2, is DGGITQSPKYLFRKEGQNVTLSCEQNLNHDAMYWYRQDPGQGLRLIYYSQIVNDFQKGDIAEGYSVSREKKESFPLTVTSAQKNPTAFYLCASSDLGDTGELFFGEGSRLTVL.

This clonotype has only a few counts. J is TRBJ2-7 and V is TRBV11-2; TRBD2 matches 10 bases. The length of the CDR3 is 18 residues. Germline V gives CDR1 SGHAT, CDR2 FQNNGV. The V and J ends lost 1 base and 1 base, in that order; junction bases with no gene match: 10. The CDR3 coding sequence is TGTGCCAGCAGCTTAGTTCCTAGCGGGAGCGGGGAGTCCTACGAGCAGTACTTC. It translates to CASSLVPSGSGESYEQYF.

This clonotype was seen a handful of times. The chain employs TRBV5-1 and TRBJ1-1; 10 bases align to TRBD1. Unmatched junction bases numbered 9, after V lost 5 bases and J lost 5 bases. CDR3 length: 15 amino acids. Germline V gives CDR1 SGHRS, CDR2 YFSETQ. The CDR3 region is CASRPIDRGLTEAFF. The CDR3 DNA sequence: TGCGCCAGCAGACCTATAGACAGGGGGCTGACTGAAGCTTTCTTT. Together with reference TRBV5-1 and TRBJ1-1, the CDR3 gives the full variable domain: KAGVTQTPRYLIKTRGQQVTLSCSPISGHRSVSWYQQTPGQGLQFLFEYFSETQRNKGNFPGRFSGRQFSNSRSEMNVSTLELGDSALYLCASRPIDRGLTEAFFGQGTRLTVV.

The CDR3 spells CASRTGQASNTIYF. CDR3 nucleotide sequence: TGTGCCAGCAGAACCGGACAGGCGTCGAACACCATATATTTT. The chain recombines TRBV6-1 with TRBJ1-3, with 7 bases lining up with TRBD1. Germline CDR1 MNHNS, CDR2 SASEGT. Trimming cost V 6 bases and J 7 bases; bases outside gene matches: 9. The CDR3 runs 14 residues.

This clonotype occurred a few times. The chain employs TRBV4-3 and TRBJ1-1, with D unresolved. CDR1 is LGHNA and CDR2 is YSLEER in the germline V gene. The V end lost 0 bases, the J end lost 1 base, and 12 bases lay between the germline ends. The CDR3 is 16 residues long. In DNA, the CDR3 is TGCGCCAGCAGCCAAGAGGGGTCGTACGGGAACACTGAAGCTTTCTTT. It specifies CASSQEGSYGNTEAFF.

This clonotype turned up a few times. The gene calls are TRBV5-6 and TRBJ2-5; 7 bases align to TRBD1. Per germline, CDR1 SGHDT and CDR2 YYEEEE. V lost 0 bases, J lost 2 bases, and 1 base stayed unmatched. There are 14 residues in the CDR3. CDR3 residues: CASSLEGQQETQYF. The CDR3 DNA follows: TGTGCCAGCAGCTTGGAGGGACAGCAAGAGACCCAGTACTTC.

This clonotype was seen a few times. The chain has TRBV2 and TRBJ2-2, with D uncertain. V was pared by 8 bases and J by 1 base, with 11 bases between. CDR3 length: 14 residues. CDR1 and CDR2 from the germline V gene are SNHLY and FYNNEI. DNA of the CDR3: TGTGCCAGCGATTTGAGTCAGAACACCGGGGAGCTGTTTTTT. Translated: CASDLSQNTGELFF.

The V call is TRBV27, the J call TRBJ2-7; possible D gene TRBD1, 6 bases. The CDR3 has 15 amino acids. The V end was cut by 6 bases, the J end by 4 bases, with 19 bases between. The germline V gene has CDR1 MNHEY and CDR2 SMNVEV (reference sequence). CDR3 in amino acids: CASRSRGTVGYEQYF. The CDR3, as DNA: TGTGCCAGCAGAAGCAGGGGAACGGTTGGATACGAGCAGTACTTC.

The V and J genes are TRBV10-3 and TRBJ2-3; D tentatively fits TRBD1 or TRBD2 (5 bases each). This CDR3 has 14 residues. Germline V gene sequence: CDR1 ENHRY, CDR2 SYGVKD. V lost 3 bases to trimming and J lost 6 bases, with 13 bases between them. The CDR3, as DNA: TGTGCCATCAGTGAAAGGCAGGGAGTGGATACGCAGTATTTT. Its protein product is CAISERQGVDTQYF.

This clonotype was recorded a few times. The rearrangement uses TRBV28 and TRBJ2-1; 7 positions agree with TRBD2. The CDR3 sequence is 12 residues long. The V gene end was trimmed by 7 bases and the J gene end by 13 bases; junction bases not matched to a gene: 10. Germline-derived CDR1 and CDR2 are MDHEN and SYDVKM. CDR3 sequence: CASTRVKREQFF. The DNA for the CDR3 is TGTGCCAGCACTCGAGTGAAGCGGGAACAGTTCTTC.

In nucleotides, the CDR3 is TGTGCCAGCAGGCGGACAGGGGGGATCTCTGGCTATGGCTACACCTTC. Protein sequence: CASRRTGGISGYGYTF. The chain links TRBV6-1 to TRBJ1-2; TRBD1 matches 10 bases. V gave up 6 bases and J gave up 4 bases; unmatched junction bases: 11. CDR3 length: 16 residues. Germline CDR1 and CDR2: MNHNS and SASEGT.

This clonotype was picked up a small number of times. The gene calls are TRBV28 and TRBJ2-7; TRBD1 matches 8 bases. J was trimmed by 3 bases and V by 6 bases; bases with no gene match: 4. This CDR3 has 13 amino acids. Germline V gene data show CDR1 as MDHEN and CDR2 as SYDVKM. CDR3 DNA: TGTGCCAGCAGGCGGGGACAGGACTACGAGCAGTACTTC. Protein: CASRRGQDYEQYF.

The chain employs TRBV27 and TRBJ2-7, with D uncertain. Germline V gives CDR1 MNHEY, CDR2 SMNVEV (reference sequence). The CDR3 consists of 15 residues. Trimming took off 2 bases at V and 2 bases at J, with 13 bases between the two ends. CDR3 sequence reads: CASSLSGVPTYEQYF. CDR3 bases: TGTGCCAGCAGTTTAAGTGGGGTCCCCACCTACGAGCAGTACTTC.

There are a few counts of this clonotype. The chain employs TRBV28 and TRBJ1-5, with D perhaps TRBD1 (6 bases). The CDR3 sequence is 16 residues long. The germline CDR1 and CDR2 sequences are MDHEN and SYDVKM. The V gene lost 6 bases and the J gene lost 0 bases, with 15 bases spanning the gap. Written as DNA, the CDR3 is TGTGCCAGCAGCGGACAGATCACCTATAGCAATCAGCCCCAGCATTTT. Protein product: CASSGQITYSNQPQHF.

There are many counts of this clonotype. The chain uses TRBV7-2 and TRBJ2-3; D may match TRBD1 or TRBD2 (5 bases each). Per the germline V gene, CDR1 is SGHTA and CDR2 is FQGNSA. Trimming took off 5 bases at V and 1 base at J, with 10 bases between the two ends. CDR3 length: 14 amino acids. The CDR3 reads CASSRVGGTDTQYF. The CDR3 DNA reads TGTGCCAGCAGCCGTGTGGGGGGCACAGATACGCAGTATTTT.

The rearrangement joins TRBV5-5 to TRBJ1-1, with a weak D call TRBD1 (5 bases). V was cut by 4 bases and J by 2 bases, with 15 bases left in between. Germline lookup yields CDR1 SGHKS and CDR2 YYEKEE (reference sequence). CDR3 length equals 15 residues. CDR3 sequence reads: CASSVTGQTNTEAFF. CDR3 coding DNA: TGTGCCAGCAGCGTAACTGGACAAACCAACACTGAAGCTTTCTTT.

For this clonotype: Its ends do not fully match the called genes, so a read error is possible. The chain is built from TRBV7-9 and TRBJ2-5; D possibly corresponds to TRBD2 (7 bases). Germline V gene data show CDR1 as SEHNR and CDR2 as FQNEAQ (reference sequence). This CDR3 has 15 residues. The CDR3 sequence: CTSKPAEGGVETQYF. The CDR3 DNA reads TGTACCAGCAAGCCGGCGGAAGGGGGGGTAGAGACCCAGTACTTC.

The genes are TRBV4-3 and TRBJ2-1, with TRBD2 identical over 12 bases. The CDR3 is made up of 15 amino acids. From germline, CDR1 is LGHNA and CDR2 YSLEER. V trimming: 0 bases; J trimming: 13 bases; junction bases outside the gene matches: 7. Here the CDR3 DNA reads TGCGCCAGCAGCCAAGATGCTAGCGGGAGGGCCAAACAGTTCTTC. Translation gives CASSQDASGRAKQFF.